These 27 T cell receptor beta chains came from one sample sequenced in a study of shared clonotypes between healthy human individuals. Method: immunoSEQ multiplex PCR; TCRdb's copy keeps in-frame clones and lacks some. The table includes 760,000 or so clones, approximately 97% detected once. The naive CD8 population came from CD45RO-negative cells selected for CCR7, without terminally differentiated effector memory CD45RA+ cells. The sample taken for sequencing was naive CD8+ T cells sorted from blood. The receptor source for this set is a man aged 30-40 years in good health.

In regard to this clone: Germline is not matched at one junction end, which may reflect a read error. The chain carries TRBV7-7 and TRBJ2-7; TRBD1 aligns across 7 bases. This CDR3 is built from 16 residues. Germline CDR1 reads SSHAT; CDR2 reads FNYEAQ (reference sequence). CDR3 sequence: CASSLEWTGSTYEQYF. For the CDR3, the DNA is TGTGCTAGCAGCTTAGAATGGACAGGAAGCACCTACGAGCAGTACTTC.

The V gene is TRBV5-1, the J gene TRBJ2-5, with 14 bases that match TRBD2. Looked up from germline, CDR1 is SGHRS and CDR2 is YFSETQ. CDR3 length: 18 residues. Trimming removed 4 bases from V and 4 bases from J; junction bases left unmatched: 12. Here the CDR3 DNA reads TGCGCCAGCAGCGAGGGACTAGCGGGAGTTGTCGGGGGAGAGACCCAGTACTTC. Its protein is CASSEGLAGVVGGETQYF.

CDR3 amino acids: CASSVEGLSGAGEEQYF. The CDR3 nucleotides are TGTGCCAGCAGCGTAGAGGGACTTAGCGGGGCCGGGGAGGAGCAGTACTTC. J is TRBJ2-7 and V is TRBV9, with 8 bases matching TRBD2. The CDR3 totals 17 residues. With 0 bases clipped from V and 7 bases from J, the junction kept 15 bases outside the gene matches. CDR1 SGDLS and CDR2 YYNGEE come from the germline V gene.

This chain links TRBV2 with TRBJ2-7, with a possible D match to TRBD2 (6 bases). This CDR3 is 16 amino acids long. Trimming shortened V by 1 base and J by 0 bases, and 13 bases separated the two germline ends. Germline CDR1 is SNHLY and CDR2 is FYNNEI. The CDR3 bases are TGTGCCAGCAGTGAAGAGCCGGGAGTCCTCTCCTACGAGCAGTACTTC. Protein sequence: CASSEEPGVLSYEQYF.

For the CDR3, the DNA is TGTGCCAGCAGCTTAGCCGGTTTAACAAACTACGAGCAGTACTTC. Protein product: CASSLAGLTNYEQYF. The chain combines TRBV7-9 with TRBJ2-7; D remains ambiguous. The CDR3 loop spans 15 amino acids. V dropped 0 bases and J dropped 3 bases, with 12 bases sitting between them. Germline-derived CDR1 and CDR2 are SEHNR and FQNEAQ (reference sequence).

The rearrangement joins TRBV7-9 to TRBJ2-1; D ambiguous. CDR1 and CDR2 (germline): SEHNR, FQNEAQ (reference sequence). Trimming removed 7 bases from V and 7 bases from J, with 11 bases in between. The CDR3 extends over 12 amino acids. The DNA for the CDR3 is TGTGCCAGCATGAATCATGGGAATGAGCAGTTCTTC. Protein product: CASMNHGNEQFF.

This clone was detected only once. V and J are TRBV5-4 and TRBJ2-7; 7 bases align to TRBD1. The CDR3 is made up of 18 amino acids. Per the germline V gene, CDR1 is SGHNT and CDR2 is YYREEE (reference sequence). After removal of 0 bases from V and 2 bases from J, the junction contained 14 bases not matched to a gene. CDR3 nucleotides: TGTGCCAGCAGCTTGGGTGCGGGCAGGGGGTCAAAGGCCTACGAGCAGTACTTC. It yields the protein CASSLGAGRGSKAYEQYF.

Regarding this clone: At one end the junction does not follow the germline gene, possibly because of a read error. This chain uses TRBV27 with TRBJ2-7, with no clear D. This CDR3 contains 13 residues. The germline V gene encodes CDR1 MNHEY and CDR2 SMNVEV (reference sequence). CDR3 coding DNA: TGTGCCAGCAGTTTATATAACTCCCACGAGCAGTACTTC. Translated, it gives CASSLYNSHEQYF.

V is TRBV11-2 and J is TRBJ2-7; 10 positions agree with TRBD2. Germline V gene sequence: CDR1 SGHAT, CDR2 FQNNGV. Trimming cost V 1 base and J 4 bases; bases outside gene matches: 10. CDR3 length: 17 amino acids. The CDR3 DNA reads TGTGCCAGCAGCTTAGGGTTTGGGACTAGCGAGCCGTACGAGCAGTACTTC. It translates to CASSLGFGTSEPYEQYF.

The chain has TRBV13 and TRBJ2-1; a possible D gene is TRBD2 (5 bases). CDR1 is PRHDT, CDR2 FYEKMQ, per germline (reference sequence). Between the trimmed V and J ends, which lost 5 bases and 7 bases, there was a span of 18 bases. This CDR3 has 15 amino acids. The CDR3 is CASSHRGGPPNEQFF. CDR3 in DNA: TGTGCCAGCAGCCATCGTGGAGGCCCCCCGAATGAGCAGTTCTTC.

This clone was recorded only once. Here the CDR3 reads CASSDLWEEKLFF. The DNA for the CDR3 is TGTGCCAGCAGTGATTTATGGGAGGAAAAACTGTTTTTT. The J gene is TRBJ1-4, the V gene TRBV6-1; D remains unclear. This CDR3 is 13 amino acids long. Trimming cost V 3 bases and J 8 bases, with 10 bases left between them. Germline V gene data show CDR1 as MNHNS and CDR2 as SASEGT.

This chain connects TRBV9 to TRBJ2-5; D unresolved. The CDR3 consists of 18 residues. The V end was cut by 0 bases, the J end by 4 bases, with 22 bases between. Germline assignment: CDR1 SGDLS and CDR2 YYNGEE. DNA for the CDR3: TGTGCCAGCAGCGTAGAGATATCCTACCTTGCGGTGGGAGAGACCCAGTACTTC. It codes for CASSVEISYLAVGETQYF.

The CDR3 DNA reads TGTGCCAGCAGCCCTAGACAGGGAGACACCGGGGAGCTGTTTTTT. Its protein product is CASSPRQGDTGELFF. J is TRBJ2-2 and V is TRBV5-4; 7 nucleotides agree with TRBD1. In germline, CDR1 is SGHNT, CDR2 YYREEE (reference sequence). With 4 bases clipped from V and 3 bases from J, the junction kept 6 bases outside the gene matches. The CDR3 runs 15 residues.

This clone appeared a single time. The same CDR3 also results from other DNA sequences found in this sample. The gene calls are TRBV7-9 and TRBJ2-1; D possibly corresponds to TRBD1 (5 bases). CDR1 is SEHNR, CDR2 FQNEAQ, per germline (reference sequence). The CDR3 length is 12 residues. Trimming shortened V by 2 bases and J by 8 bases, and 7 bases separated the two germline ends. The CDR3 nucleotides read TGTGCCAGCAGCTTAAGGGGCGATGAGCAGTTCTTC. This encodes CASSLRGDEQFF.

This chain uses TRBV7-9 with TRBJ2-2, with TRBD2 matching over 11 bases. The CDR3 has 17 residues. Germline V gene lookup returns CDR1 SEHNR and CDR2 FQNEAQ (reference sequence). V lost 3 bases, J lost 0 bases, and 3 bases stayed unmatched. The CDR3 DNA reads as TGTGCCAGCAGCTTGGGACTAGCGGAATCGAACACCGGGGAGCTGTTTTTT. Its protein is CASSLGLAESNTGELFF.

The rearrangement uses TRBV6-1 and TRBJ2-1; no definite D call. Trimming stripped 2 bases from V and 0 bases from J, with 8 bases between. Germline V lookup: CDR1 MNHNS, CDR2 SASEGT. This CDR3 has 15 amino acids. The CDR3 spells CASSEHPSSYNEQFF. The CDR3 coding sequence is TGTGCCAGCAGTGAACACCCCAGCTCCTACAATGAGCAGTTCTTC.

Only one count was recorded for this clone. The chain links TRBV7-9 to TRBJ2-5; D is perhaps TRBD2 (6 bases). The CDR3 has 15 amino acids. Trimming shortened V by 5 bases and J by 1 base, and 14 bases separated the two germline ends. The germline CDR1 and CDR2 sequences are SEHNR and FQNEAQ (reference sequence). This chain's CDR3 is CASSPAGGAQETQYF. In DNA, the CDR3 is TGTGCCAGCAGCCCCGCTGGAGGGGCCCAAGAGACCCAGTACTTC. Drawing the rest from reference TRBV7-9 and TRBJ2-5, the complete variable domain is DTGVSQNPRHKITKRGQNVTFRCDPISEHNRLYWYRQTLGQGPEFLTYFQNEAQLEKSRLLSDRFSAERPKGSFSTLEIQRTEQGDSAMYLCASSPAGGAQETQYFGPGTRLLVL.

The CDR3 sequence: CASSRQGPNEKLFF. The CDR3 DNA is TGCGCCAGCAGCCGACAGGGTCCTAATGAAAAACTGTTTTTT. The rearrangement joins TRBV5-1 to TRBJ1-4; 7 nucleotides match TRBD1. CDR3 length: 14 residues. V lost 4 bases and J lost 3; bases outside the gene matches: 3. The germline gives CDR1 SGHRS, CDR2 YFSETQ.

The CDR3: CASRVDIDGYTF. The CDR3 DNA is TGTGCCAGTAGGGTCGACATCGACGGCTACACCTTC. The chain couples TRBV19 to TRBJ1-2, with unresolved D. The CDR3 extends over 12 amino acids. CDR1 LNHDA and CDR2 SQIVND come from the germline V gene (reference sequence). The germline V and J ends were trimmed by 6 bases and 8 bases, with 13 bases remaining between them.

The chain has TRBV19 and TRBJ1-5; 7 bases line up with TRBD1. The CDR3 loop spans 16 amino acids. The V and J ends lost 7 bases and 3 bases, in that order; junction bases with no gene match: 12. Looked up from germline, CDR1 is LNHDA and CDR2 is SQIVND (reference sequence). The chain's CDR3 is CASTLGQGVANQPQHF. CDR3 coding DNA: TGTGCCAGTACCCTCGGCCAGGGGGTCGCCAATCAGCCCCAGCATTTT. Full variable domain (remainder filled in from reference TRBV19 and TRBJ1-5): DGGITQSPKYLFRKEGQNVTLSCEQNLNHDAMYWYRQDPGQGLRLIYYSQIVNDFQKGDIAEGYSVSREKKESFPLTVTSAQKNPTAFYLCASTLGQGVANQPQHFGDGTRLSIL.

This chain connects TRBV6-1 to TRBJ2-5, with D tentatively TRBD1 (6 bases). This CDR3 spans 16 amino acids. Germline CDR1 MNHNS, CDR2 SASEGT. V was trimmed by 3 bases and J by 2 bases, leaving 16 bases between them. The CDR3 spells CASSDVSGVGQETQYF. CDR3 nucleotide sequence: TGTGCCAGCAGTGACGTCTCAGGGGTAGGTCAAGAGACCCAGTACTTC.

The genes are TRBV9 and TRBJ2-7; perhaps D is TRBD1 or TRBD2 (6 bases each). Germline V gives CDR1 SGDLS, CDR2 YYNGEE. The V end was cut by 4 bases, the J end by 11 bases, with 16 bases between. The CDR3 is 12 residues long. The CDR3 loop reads CASSPGAGEKYF. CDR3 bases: TGTGCCAGCAGCCCGGGAGCAGGGGAGAAGTACTTC.

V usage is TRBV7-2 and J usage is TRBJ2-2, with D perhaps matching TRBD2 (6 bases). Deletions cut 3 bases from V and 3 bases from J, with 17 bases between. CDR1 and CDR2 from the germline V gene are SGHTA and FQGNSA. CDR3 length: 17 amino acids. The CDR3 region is CASSFGKEGPYTGELFF. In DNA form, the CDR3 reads TGTGCCAGCAGCTTTGGGAAGGAGGGCCCGTACACCGGGGAGCTGTTTTTT. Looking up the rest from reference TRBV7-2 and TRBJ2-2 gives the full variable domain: GAGVSQSPSNKVTEKGKDVELRCDPISGHTALYWYRQSLGQGLEFLIYFQGNSAPDKSGLPSDRFSAERTGGSVSTLTIQRTQQEDSAVYLCASSFGKEGPYTGELFFGEGSRLTVL.

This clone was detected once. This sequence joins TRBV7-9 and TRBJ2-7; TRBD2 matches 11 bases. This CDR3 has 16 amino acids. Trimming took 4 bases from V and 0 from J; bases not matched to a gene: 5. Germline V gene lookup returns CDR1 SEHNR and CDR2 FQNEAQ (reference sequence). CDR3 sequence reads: CASSSPTSGSSYEQYF. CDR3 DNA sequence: TGTGCCAGCAGCTCACCTACTAGCGGGAGCTCCTACGAGCAGTACTTC. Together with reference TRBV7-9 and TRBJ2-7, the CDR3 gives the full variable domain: DTGVSQNPRHKITKRGQNVTFRCDPISEHNRLYWYRQTLGQGPEFLTYFQNEAQLEKSRLLSDRFSAERPKGSFSTLEIQRTEQGDSAMYLCASSSPTSGSSYEQYFGPGTRLTVT.

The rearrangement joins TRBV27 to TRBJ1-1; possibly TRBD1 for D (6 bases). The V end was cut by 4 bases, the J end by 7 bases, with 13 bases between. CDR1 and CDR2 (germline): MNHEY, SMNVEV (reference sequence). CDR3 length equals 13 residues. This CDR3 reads CASSYQGPLEAFF. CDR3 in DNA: TGTGCCAGCAGTTACCAGGGGCCCCTTGAAGCTTTCTTT.

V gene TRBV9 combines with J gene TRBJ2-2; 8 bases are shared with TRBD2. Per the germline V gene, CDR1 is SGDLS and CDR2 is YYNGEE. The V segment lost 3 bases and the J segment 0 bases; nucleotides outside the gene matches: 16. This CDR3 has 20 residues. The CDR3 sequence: CASSAGAGEWVAANTGELFF. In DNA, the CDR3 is TGTGCCAGCAGCGCGGGAGCGGGAGAGTGGGTCGCCGCGAACACCGGGGAGCTGTTTTTT.

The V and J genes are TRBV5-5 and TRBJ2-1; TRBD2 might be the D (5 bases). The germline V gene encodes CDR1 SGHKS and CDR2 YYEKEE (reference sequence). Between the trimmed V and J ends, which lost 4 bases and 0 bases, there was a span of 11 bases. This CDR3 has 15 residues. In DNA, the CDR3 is TGTGCCAGCAGCGAATCCGGGGTCTCCTACAATGAGCAGTTCTTC. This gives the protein CASSESGVSYNEQFF.